This record covers a single TCR beta chain. This sample was taken from a study of cytomegalovirus exposure and HLA in healthy donors. This CDR3 spans 14 amino acids. Germline-derived CDR1 and CDR2 are SQVTM and ANQGSEA. The V gene lost 3 bases and the J gene lost 7 bases, with 15 bases spanning the gap. PCR employed 60 Vbeta and 13 Jbeta primers. TCRdb's table, derived via immunoSEQ multiplex PCR, lists solely in-frame clones and lacks some. The sample consists of fewer than 250,000 clones, roughly 77% of them appearing once. The sequenced material came from PBMCs. The chain recombines TRBV29-1 with TRBJ1-4; D is ambiguous. The TCR was taken from a male donor in good health and CMV-seropositive. CDR3 DNA sequence: TGCAGCGTTGAGATGAGGGATGTTAGTGAAAAACTGTTTTTT. Residues: CSVEMRDVSEKLFF.